This TCR beta chain was sequenced in a study of cytomegalovirus exposure and HLA in healthy donors. General study points: The majority of TCR sequences were rare, yet some public TCRs appeared in many donors.

Using immunoSEQ multiplex PCR, the repertoire was profiled, and TCRdb retains in-frame clones only, with some absent. Among 90,000 to 150,000 clones listed, over 75% were seen once. Points on this clone: Its antigen is unidentified.

The roughly 120-subject validation cohort, separate from the 666-subject first cohort, included the donors. Germline CDR1 and CDR2: LGHNT and FRNRAP. V dropped 5 bases and J dropped 3 bases, with 10 bases sitting between them. CDR3 size: 13 residues. Sample: PBMCs. The rearrangement joins TRBV12-5 to TRBJ2-5, with D unresolved. The clonotype originates from a woman between 18 and 29 years old in good health and CMV-seropositive. CDR3 sequence reads: CASGRSEKETQYF. The CDR3 DNA reads TGTGCTAGTGGTAGGTCGGAGAAAGAGACCCAGTACTTC.